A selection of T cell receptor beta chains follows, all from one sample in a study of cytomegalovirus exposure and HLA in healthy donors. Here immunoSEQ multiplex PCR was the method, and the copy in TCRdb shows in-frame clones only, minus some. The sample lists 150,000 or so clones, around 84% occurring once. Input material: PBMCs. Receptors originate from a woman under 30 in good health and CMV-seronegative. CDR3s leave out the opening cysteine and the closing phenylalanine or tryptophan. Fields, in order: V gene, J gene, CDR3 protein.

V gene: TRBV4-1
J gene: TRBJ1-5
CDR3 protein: ASSQEPTTGGLNQPQH

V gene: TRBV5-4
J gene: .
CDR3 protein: ASSTPGQGTEQY

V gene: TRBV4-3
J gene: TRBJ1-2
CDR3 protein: ASSQERGSLYGYT

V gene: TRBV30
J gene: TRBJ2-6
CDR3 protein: AWSLAASGANVLT

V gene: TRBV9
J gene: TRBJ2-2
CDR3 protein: ASSRQNTGELF

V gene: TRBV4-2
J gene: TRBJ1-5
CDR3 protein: ASSPLDGPGGNQPQH

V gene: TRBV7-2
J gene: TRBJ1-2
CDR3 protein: ASSPDRNYGYT

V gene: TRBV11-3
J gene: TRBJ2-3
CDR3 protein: ASSQGLALDTQY

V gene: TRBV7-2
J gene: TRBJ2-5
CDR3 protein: ASTQQGARETQY

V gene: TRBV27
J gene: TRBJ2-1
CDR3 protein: ASSFLAGGRGEQF

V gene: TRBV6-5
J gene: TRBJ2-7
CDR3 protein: ASSYGQGSYEQY

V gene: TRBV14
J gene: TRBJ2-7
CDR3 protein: ASSQTGGPREQY

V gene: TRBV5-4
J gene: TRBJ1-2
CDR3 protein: ASRSGTAYYT

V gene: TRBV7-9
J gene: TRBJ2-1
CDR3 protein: ASSSGQGANEQF

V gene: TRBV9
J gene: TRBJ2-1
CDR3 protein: ASSVASRTDNEQF

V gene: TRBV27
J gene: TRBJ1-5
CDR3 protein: ASSPAAGNPQPQH

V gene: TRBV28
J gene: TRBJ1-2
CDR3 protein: ASSSGGQSYGYT

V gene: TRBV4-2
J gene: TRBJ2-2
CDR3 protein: ASSRIPGLAGAGGELF

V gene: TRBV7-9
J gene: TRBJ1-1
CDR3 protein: ASSSLRGRTEAF

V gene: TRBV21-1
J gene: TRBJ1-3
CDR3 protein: ASGGDKLFSGNTIY

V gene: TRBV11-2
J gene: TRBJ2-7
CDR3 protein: ASRSERGGTHYEQY

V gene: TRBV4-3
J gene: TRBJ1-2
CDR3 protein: ASSQNRGLNYGYT

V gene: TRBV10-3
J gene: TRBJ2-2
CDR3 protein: AISGAGGLLTGELF

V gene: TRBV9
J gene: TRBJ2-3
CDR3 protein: ASSENLADTQY

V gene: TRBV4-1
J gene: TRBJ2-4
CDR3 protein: ASSLGAGKTTKNIQY

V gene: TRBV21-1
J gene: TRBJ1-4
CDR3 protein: ASSPNEKLF

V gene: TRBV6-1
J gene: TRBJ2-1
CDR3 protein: ASRGPRGNEQF

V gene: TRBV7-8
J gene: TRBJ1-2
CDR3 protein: ASSPGTGHGYT

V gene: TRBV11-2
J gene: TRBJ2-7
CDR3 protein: ASSFWTSAYEQY